The entry that follows covers one T cell receptor beta chain sequence. The target antigen is unknown. TCRdb reworked the 5' RACE reads into one entry per CDR3 protein, no DNA. The sample totals under 150,000 distinct CDR3 sequences. The data belong to a study of monozygotic twins with inflammatory bowel disease. Study conclusions and caveats: Separate T cell subtypes could not be resolved from one another.

The sample taken for sequencing was blood. This receptor was obtained from a human donor with ulcerative colitis or Crohn's disease, or a healthy co-twin of an affected twin (not recorded which).

CDR3 in amino acids: CAWSPTSPWQDGRYQPQHF. V is TRBV30 and J is TRBJ1-5; TCRdb designates TRBD1, a call that cannot be tested without DNA. CDR3 length equals 19 residues. In germline, CDR1 is GTSNPN, CDR2 SVGIG (reference sequence).